These 23 T cell receptor beta chains were sequenced from one sample in a study of immune evolution from preneoplasia to lung adenocarcinoma. Repertoires were generated with immunoSEQ multiplex PCR, while TCRdb's copy carries only in-frame clones and drops some. The repertoire holds 5,500 to 7,500 clones, roughly 85% seen once, with under 5% in the top ten. Input material: FFPE invasive lung adenocarcinoma tissue. These receptors were taken from a person between 45 and 75 years old with lung adenocarcinoma.

CDR3 nucleotide sequence: TGCGCCAGCAGCTTGACCGGGCACACAGGGGGATCGAGCGGGGAGCTGTTTTTT. Translated, it gives CASSLTGHTGGSSGELFF. The chain joins TRBV5-1 to TRBJ2-2; 8 positions match TRBD1. The germline V gene has CDR1 SGHRS and CDR2 YFSETQ. V trimming: 1 base; J trimming: 7 bases; junction bases outside the gene matches: 15. This CDR3 is built from 18 residues.

V and J are TRBV7-2 and TRBJ2-7; no clear D. The CDR3 runs to 16 residues. Trimming took off 5 bases at V and 3 bases at J, with 20 bases between the two ends. From germline, CDR1 is SGHTA and CDR2 FQGNSA. The CDR3 nucleotides read TGTGCCAGCAGCCCATCCTCGTGGAGCCCCAACTACGAGCAGTACTTC. The encoded protein is CASSPSSWSPNYEQYF.

The J gene is TRBJ2-3, the V gene TRBV28; the D is unclear. Germline CDR1 is MDHEN and CDR2 is SYDVKM. The ends were cut back, 3 bases at V and 8 bases at J, with 15 bases in the middle. The CDR3 spans 14 residues. CDR3 amino acids: CASSLGFRGGTQYF. CDR3 in DNA: TGTGCCAGCAGTTTGGGTTTCCGCGGTGGTACGCAGTATTTT.

The gene calls are TRBV28 and TRBJ1-2; 7 bases fit TRBD1. After removal of 5 bases from V and 4 bases from J, the junction contained 1 base not matched to a gene. The CDR3 is made up of 12 amino acids. The germline V gene has CDR1 MDHEN and CDR2 SYDVKM. CDR3 region: CASSPGGYGYTF. The CDR3 nucleotides read TGTGCCAGCAGTCCAGGGGGCTATGGCTACACCTTC.

The chain recombines TRBV7-8 with TRBJ1-5; no clear D. Germline-derived CDR1 and CDR2 are SGHVS and FQNEAQ. V was pared by 2 bases and J by 2 bases, with 7 bases between. This CDR3 has 14 amino acids. The CDR3 DNA sequence: TGTGCCAGCAGCTTACACGAGGGCAATCAGCCCCAGCATTTT. Translation: CASSLHEGNQPQHF.

This clone was found once. The rearrangement links TRBV18 to TRBJ2-6; possibly TRBD1 for D (6 bases). Germline CDR1 is KGHSH and CDR2 is LQKENI. The CDR3 is 16 residues long. The germline V and J ends were trimmed by 3 bases and 3 bases, with 12 bases remaining between them. This chain's CDR3 is CASSPQGSYGANVLTF. CDR3 DNA sequence: TGTGCCAGCTCACCCCAGGGGTCCTATGGGGCCAACGTCCTGACTTTC.

The rearrangement links TRBV30 to TRBJ2-5; 7 bases line up with TRBD2. After removal of 3 bases from V and 0 bases from J, the junction contained 13 bases not matched to a gene. The germline CDR1 and CDR2 sequences are GTSNPN and SVGIG (reference sequence). The CDR3 is 17 residues long. CDR3 in amino acids: CAWRSNGLAEHQETQYF. Here the CDR3 DNA reads TGTGCCTGGAGGTCAAACGGGCTAGCGGAACACCAAGAGACCCAGTACTTC.

This rearrangement joins TRBV5-4 to TRBJ2-5; TRBD2 aligns across 7 bases. Germline loops: CDR1 SGHNT, CDR2 YYREEE (reference sequence). The junction had 13 bases not matched to a gene; V was cut back by 4 bases and J by 1 base. The CDR3 sequence is 17 residues long. The CDR3: CASSLVLLGGVQETQYF. As DNA, the CDR3 is TGTGCCAGCAGCCTTGTACTATTGGGGGGGGTCCAAGAGACCCAGTACTTC.

The V gene is TRBV9, the J gene TRBJ1-3; possibly TRBD1 for D (6 bases). From germline, CDR1 is SGDLS and CDR2 YYNGEE. The CDR3 runs to 14 residues. Trimming took 6 bases from V and 3 from J, leaving 13 bases between them. This chain's CDR3 is CASNQGRRGNTIYF. The CDR3 bases are TGTGCCAGCAACCAGGGGAGACGTGGAAACACCATATATTTT.

This chain links TRBV29-1 with TRBJ1-5; 11 bases are shared with TRBD1. Unmatched junction bases numbered 5, after V lost 8 bases and J lost 2 bases. Germline assignment: CDR1 SQVTM and CDR2 ANQGSEA. CDR3 length: 14 amino acids. CDR3 in amino acids: CSIRTGGGNQPQHF. For the CDR3, the DNA is TGCAGCATAAGGACAGGGGGCGGCAATCAGCCCCAGCATTTT.

As to this clone: One end of the junction is discordant with germline, which a read error may explain. The chain carries TRBV2 and TRBJ2-7, with D hard to call. Germline values: CDR1 SNHLY, CDR2 FYNNEI. There are 10 residues in the CDR3. The CDR3 sequence: CASSWYEQYF. In DNA, the CDR3 is TGTGCCAGCAGTTGGTACGAGCAGTATTTC. The full variable domain, rest sourced from reference TRBV2 and TRBJ2-7, is EPEVTQTPSHQVTQMGQEVILRCVPISNHLYFYWYRQILGQKVEFLVSFYNNEISEKSEIFDDQFSVERPDGSNFTLKIRSTKLEDSAMYFCASSWYEQYFGPGTRLTVT.

This clone has just a few counts. The V and J genes are TRBV27 and TRBJ2-3; D is possibly TRBD1 (6 bases). Between the trimmed V and J ends, which lost 6 bases and 4 bases, there was a span of 17 bases. CDR1 is MNHEY and CDR2 is SMNVEV in the germline V gene (reference sequence). CDR3 length: 15 residues. The CDR3 loop reads CASRGLGAGADTQYF. The CDR3 coding sequence is TGTGCCAGCAGAGGTCTGGGGGCAGGAGCAGATACGCAGTATTTT.

The J gene is TRBJ1-2, the V gene TRBV5-6; D is uncertain. This CDR3 has 13 amino acids. Trimming cost V 2 bases and J 6 bases, with 11 bases left between them. Germline-derived CDR1 and CDR2 are SGHDT and YYEEEE. The CDR3 DNA follows: TGTGCCAGCAGCTTTTCAGTACTAGATGGCTACACCTTC. Translated: CASSFSVLDGYTF.

In this sample, this clone turned up once. The rearrangement uses TRBV6-6 and TRBJ1-5; 7 bases map to TRBD1. The trim removed 6 bases at V and 7 bases at J, leaving 3 bases unmatched. Germline V gives CDR1 MNHNY, CDR2 SVGAGI (reference sequence). The CDR3 covers 12 residues. In DNA, the CDR3 is TGTGCCAGCAGCGACAGGGTCCAGCCCCAGCATTTT. It translates to CASSDRVQPQHF.

The rearrangement links TRBV11-2 to TRBJ2-7; TRBD2 matches 9 bases. Germline assignment: CDR1 SGHAT and CDR2 FQNNGV. The V and J ends lost 5 bases and 4 bases, in that order; junction bases with no gene match: 12. This CDR3 has 16 residues. The CDR3 spells CASSLGLAAGLYEQYF. The DNA of the CDR3 is TGTGCCAGCAGCCTGGGACTAGCAGCGGGTCTATACGAGCAGTACTTC.

This clone was seen only a few times. The chain recombines TRBV5-1 with TRBJ2-1; TRBD2 matches 8 bases. Germline values: CDR1 SGHRS, CDR2 YFSETQ. Losses at the gene ends were 3 bases for V and 1 base for J; bases not matched to a gene: 6. The CDR3 length is 16 residues. CDR3 protein: CASSSQAGASYNEQFF. The CDR3 coding sequence is TGCGCCAGCAGCTCCCAAGCGGGAGCGTCCTACAATGAGCAGTTCTTC.

This chain links TRBV19 with TRBJ1-1; TRBD1 matches at 8 bases. The junction had 8 bases not matched to a gene; V was cut back by 5 bases and J by 3 bases. The V gene's germline CDR1 is LNHDA and CDR2 SQIVND (reference sequence). The CDR3 extends over 15 amino acids. The CDR3 reads CASSEGQAEDTEAFF. In DNA, the CDR3 is TGTGCCAGTAGTGAGGGACAGGCCGAGGACACTGAAGCTTTCTTT. Complete variable domain (other parts from reference TRBV19 and TRBJ1-1): DGGITQSPKYLFRKEGQNVTLSCEQNLNHDAMYWYRQDPGQGLRLIYYSQIVNDFQKGDIAEGYSVSREKKESFPLTVTSAQKNPTAFYLCASSEGQAEDTEAFFGQGTRLTVV.

The chain links TRBV5-1 to TRBJ2-3; 12 positions agree with TRBD2. Unmatched junction bases numbered 3, after V lost 4 bases and J lost 0 bases. Germline V lookup: CDR1 SGHRS, CDR2 YFSETQ. CDR3 size: 16 residues. The CDR3 region is CASSPGLAGSTDTQYF. The CDR3 nucleotides read TGCGCCAGCAGCCCGGGACTAGCGGGCAGCACAGATACGCAGTATTTT.

The gene calls are TRBV25-1 and TRBJ2-2, with 9 bases lining up with TRBD2. The CDR3 runs 15 residues. Germline V gene sequence: CDR1 MGHDK, CDR2 SYGVNS. V dropped 7 bases and J dropped 3; count of bases not matched to a gene: 6. CDR3: CASTGGRADTGELFF. The CDR3, as DNA: TGTGCCAGCACGGGCGGGAGGGCCGACACCGGGGAGCTGTTTTTT.

CDR3 nucleotides: TGCGCCAGCAGCTTGACTACAGGGGTCCCTGGAAACACCATATATTTT. It codes for CASSLTTGVPGNTIYF. The chain links TRBV5-1 to TRBJ1-3; 7 bases align to TRBD1. The V segment lost 1 base and the J segment 2 bases; nucleotides outside the gene matches: 6. The CDR3 runs to 16 residues. Germline CDR1 reads SGHRS; CDR2 reads YFSETQ. Complete variable domain (other parts from reference TRBV5-1 and TRBJ1-3): KAGVTQTPRYLIKTRGQQVTLSCSPISGHRSVSWYQQTPGQGLQFLFEYFSETQRNKGNFPGRFSGRQFSNSRSEMNVSTLELGDSALYLCASSLTTGVPGNTIYFGEGSWLTVV.

This clone was detected only a few times. The V call is TRBV6-1, the J call TRBJ2-7, with D perhaps matching TRBD2 (6 bases). This CDR3 contains 14 residues. Germline V gene data show CDR1 as MNHNS and CDR2 as SASEGT. The V end lost 3 bases, the J end lost 2 bases, and 11 bases lay between the germline ends. The CDR3 nucleotides are TGTGCCAGCAGTGAGCTCCTAGCGACCTACGAGCAGTACTTC. This encodes CASSELLATYEQYF.

This chain joins TRBV7-2 and TRBJ2-7; the D gene is possibly TRBD1 (5 bases). The V end was cut by 3 bases, the J end by 3 bases, with 15 bases between. CDR1 SGHTA and CDR2 FQGNSA come from the germline V gene. The CDR3 is made up of 15 amino acids. CDR3 coding DNA: TGTGCCAGCAGCTTGGCTTCAGGGCCAGGCTACGAGCAGTACTTC. This sequence encodes CASSLASGPGYEQYF.

The J gene is TRBJ1-1, the V gene TRBV14, with a tentative D call TRBD1 (6 bases). Looked up from germline, CDR1 is SGHDN and CDR2 is FVKESK. V lost 4 bases to trimming and J lost 8 bases, with 20 bases between them. The CDR3 has 15 amino acids. The CDR3, as DNA: TGTGCCAGCAGCCCCAGGGGTAATGTCAATGCAGAAGCTTTCTTT. Protein sequence: CASSPRGNVNAEAFF.